Detailed here is one TCR beta chain. V gave up 2 bases and J gave up 2 bases, with 6 bases separating them. There are 13 residues in the CDR3. The germline V gene has CDR1 MNHEY and CDR2 SMNVEV (reference sequence). This entry comes from a study of CDR3 diversity in severe acne. TCRdb reanalysed the PCR reads using MiXCR and keeps one entry per CDR3 protein. Of fewer than 90,000 distinct CDR3 sequences in the sample, less than 65% were seen once. The sequence was obtained from a male donor with severe acne vulgaris. The specimen sequenced was blood. The V gene is TRBV27, the J gene TRBJ2-5; D not resolved. The chain's CDR3 is CASSLIGQETQYF. Written as DNA, the CDR3 is TGTGCCAGCAGTTTAATAGGGCAAGAGACCCAGTACTTC.